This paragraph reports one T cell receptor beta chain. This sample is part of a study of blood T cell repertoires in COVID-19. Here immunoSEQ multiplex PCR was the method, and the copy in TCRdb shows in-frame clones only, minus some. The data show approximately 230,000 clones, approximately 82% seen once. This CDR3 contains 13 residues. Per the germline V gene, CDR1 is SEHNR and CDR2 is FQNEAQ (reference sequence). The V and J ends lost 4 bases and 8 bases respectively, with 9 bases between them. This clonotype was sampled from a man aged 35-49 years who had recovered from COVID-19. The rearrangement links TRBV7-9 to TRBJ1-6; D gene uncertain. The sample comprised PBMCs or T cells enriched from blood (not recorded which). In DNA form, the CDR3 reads TGTGCCAGCAGCTCCCTAGGTGATTCACCCCTCCACTTT. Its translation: CASSSLGDSPLHF.